The clone carrying this TCR beta chain was observed many times. Its antigen is not known. The sample belongs to a study of T-cell reconstitution after alpha-beta-depleted transplantation in children. Study-wide results and limits: Surviving thymic progenitors and recipient T cells were the source of high TCRbeta diversity at day 60 in some patients. By one year post-transplant, T-cell counts and diversity largely arose from T cells that were newly produced. It was reported that alpha-beta T cells came from several hundred expanded graft clones (about two months after transplant).

TCRbeta library construction was performed incorporating unique molecular identifiers. TCRdb passed the PCR reads through MiXCR, listing each CDR3 protein once. Altogether roughly 100,000 distinct CDR3 sequences are present, 4.5% to 7.5% being singletons, with the ten largest covering about 6.1%. The material was PBMCs, mostly from graft donor cells, obtained 60 days after TCRalphabeta/CD19-depleted stem cell transplant. This TCR was recovered from a female patient between 2 and 15 years old who had a stem cell transplant for Fanconi anemia, so the T cells may come from the graft donor.

In DNA form, the CDR3 reads TGTGCCAGCAGTTTATCCAGCAGTTACTATGGCTACACCTTC. Protein sequence: CASSLSSSYYGYTF. V gene TRBV28 combines with J gene TRBJ1-2; D unclear. The germline CDR1 and CDR2 sequences are MDHEN and SYDVKM. The V end was cut by 1 base, the J end by 3 bases, with 9 bases between. The CDR3 covers 14 residues.